This is a list of T cell receptor beta chains from one sample in a study of blood T cell repertoires in COVID-19. Produced via immunoSEQ multiplex PCR; TCRdb's table is partial and in-frame only. The repertoire has about 120,000 clones, roughly 87% of them found once; the top ten carry 11%. Specimen: peripheral blood. These receptors originate from a man at least 80 years old with acute or convalescent COVID-19. CDR3s include the opening cysteine and the closing phenylalanine or tryptophan. The D gene is left open where the match is weak. Only part of the rows carry a size: once, few, many, or a class if the clone is expanded.

D gene	V gene	clone size	J gene	CDR3 DNA	CDR3 protein
TRBD1	TRBV5-4	few	TRBJ1-2	TGTGCCAGCAGCCCCTTACAGGGGAATGGCTACACCTTC	CASSPLQGNGYTF
.	TRBV10-3	.	TRBJ1-5	TGTGCCATCAGTGAGTCGGGGACACTTAATCAGCCCCAGCATTTT	CAISESGTLNQPQHF
TRBD2	TRBV5-4	.	TRBJ2-3	TGTGCCATCTGGAGTATAGCTAGCGGGGGAACGGGTACGCAGTATTTT	CAIWSIASGGTGTQYF
.	TRBV3-1/TRBV3-2	.	TRBJ1-1	TGTGCCAGCAGTCCCCCTCATTCGGACAGCCCGAAAACTTTCTTT	CASSPPHSDSPKTFF
TRBD1	TRBV30	.	TRBJ1-5	TGTGCCTGGAGTAAGTTGGCAGGGGGAAGCAATCAGCCCCAGCATTTT	CAWSKLAGGSNQPQHF
TRBD1	TRBV5-3	.	TRBJ2-7	TGTGCCAGACTTCCGGGACAGACCTACGAGCAGTACTTC	CARLPGQTYEQYF
TRBD1	TRBV11-2	.	TRBJ1-2	TGTGCCAGCAGCTTAGGCCGGGACAGGGTCTATGGCTACACCTTC	CASSLGRDRVYGYTF
TRBD1	TRBV19	.	TRBJ2-2	TGTGCCAGTAGGTGGGACAGGTACCCCGGGGAGCTGTTTTTT	CASRWDRYPGELFF
TRBD2	TRBV7-2	once	TRBJ2-2	TGTGCCAGCAGTAGGTTAGCGGGTTCCACCGGGGAGCTGTTTTTT	CASSRLAGSTGELFF
.	TRBV27	few	TRBJ2-7	TGTGCCAGCAGTTTATGGGGCCCCTCCTACGAGCAGTACTTC	CASSLWGPSYEQYF
.	TRBV6-5	.	TRBJ1-5	TGTGCCAGCACTGGAGGCCCCTTGTCGAGTCAGCCCCAGCATTTT	CASTGGPLSSQPQHF
TRBD1	TRBV4-3	.	TRBJ2-7	TGCGCCAGCAGCCAAGATCGCCTTGGGACAGGGGGCTACGAGCAGTACTTC	CASSQDRLGTGGYEQYF
.	TRBV5-8	.	TRBJ2-5	TGTGCCAGCAGCCCCCAAGGAGGGCTACAAGAGACCCAGTACTTC	CASSPQGGLQETQYF
.	TRBV27	.	TRBJ1-5	TGTGCCAGCAGTCCCTATGCGGGGTCCGCCGCTTATAGCAATCAGCCCCAGCATTTT	CASSPYAGSAAYSNQPQHF
TRBD2	TRBV7-2	.	TRBJ2-2	TGTGCCAGCAGCTTCACGCCCCCTAGCGGGAGGTTAGGCGGGGAGCTGTTTTTT	CASSFTPPSGRLGGELFF
.	TRBV27	.	TRBJ1-2	TGTGCCAGCAGGCTCAGGGCCCCAGCTAACTATGGCTACACCTTC	CASRLRAPANYGYTF
.	TRBV10-3	once	TRBJ1-4	TGTGCCACGCGGACAGATGGAAATGAAAAACTGTTTTTT	CATRTDGNEKLFF
.	TRBV7-3	.	TRBJ2-2	TGTGCCAGCAGCTTAACAGGGAGCGGGGAGCTGTTTTTT	CASSLTGSGELFF
.	TRBV3-1/TRBV3-2	.	TRBJ2-1	TGTGCCAGCAGCCAAGGACCCTCTGGGACACTATACAATGAGCAGTTCTTC	CASSQGPSGTLYNEQFF
.	TRBV5-6	.	TRBJ1-5	TGTGCCAGCAGCTTGGCCGGAGGACGCGATCAGCCCCAGCATTTT	CASSLAGGRDQPQHF
.	TRBV6-6	once	TRBJ1-4	TGTGCCAGCAAAACAGGGACGTCGTATAATGAAAAACTGTTTTTT	CASKTGTSYNEKLFF
TRBD2	TRBV7-7	.	TRBJ2-5	TGTGCTAGCAGCCCGTGGGGGGGAGAGACCCAGTACTTC	CASSPWGGETQYF
.	TRBV15	.	TRBJ2-7	TGTGCCACCAGCAGAGCTTCCGGGTTTTCCTACGAGCAGTACTTC	CATSRASGFSYEQYF
TRBD2	TRBV10-3	.	TRBJ2-7	TGTGCCATCAGTGAGTCTGGCGGGGGGATGTACGAGCAGTACTTC	CAISESGGGMYEQYF
TRBD1	TRBV5-1	few	TRBJ1-2	TGCGCCAGCAGCCTCGGGACAGCTTTTAACTATGGCTACACCTTC	CASSLGTAFNYGYTF
TRBD2	TRBV27	.	TRBJ2-1	TGTGCCAGCAGTAGAAACGTCGCGCTAGCGGGGGACAATGAGCAGTTCTTC	CASSRNVALAGDNEQFF
.	TRBV3-1/TRBV3-2	.	TRBJ1-2	TGTGCCAGCAGCCAAGACGCACAGGGTCTCTATGGCTACACCTTC	CASSQDAQGLYGYTF
.	TRBV4-3	.	TRBJ1-1	TGCGCCAGCAGCCTCAGGACAGCTCTGAACACTGAAGCTTTCTTT	CASSLRTALNTEAFF
.	TRBV3-1/TRBV3-2	few	TRBJ1-4	TGTGCCAGCAGCCAAGAGGTTGGGGCAGGGAGGAATGAAAAACTGTTTTTT	CASSQEVGAGRNEKLFF
.	TRBV6-6	.	TRBJ1-4	TGTGCCAGCAGGCAGGGGCCATCTAATGAAAAACTGTTTTTT	CASRQGPSNEKLFF
.	TRBV9	.	TRBJ2-2	TGTGCCAGCAGCGGGGGAGTCATGGGCACCGGGGAGCTGTTTTTT	CASSGGVMGTGELFF
TRBD1	TRBV6-1	large	TRBJ2-3	TGTGCCAGCAGTGAACCGGCAGGGGGAGATACGCAGTATTTT	CASSEPAGGDTQYF